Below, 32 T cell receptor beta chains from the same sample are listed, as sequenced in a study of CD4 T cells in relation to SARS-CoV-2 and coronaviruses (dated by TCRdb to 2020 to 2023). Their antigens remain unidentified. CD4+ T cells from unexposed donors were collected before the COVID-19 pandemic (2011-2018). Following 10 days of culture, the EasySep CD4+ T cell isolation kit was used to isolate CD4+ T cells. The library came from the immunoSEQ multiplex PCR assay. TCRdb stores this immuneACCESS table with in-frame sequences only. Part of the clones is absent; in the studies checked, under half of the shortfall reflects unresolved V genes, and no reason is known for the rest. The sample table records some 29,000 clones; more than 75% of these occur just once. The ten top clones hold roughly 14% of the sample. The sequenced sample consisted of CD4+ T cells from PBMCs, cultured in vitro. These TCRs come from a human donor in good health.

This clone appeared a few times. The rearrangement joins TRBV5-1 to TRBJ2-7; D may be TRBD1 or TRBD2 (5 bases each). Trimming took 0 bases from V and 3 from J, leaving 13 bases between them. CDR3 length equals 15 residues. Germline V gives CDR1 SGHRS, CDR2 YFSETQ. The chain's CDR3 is CASSLAAGGGYEQYF. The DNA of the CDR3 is TGCGCCAGCAGCTTGGCGGCTGGGGGTGGCTACGAGCAGTACTTC.

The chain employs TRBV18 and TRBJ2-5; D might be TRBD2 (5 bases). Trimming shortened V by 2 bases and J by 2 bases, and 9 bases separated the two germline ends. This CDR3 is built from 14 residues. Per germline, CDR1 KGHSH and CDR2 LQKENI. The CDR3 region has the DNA TGTGCCAGCTCACCAAGGACTGATCAAGAGACCCAGTACTTC. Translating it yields CASSPRTDQETQYF.

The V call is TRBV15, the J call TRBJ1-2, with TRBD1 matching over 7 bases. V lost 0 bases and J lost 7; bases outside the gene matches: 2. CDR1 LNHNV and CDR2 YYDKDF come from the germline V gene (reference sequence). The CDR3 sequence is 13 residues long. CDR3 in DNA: TGTGCCACCAGCAGAGAGACAGGGAGTGGCTACACCTTC. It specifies CATSRETGSGYTF.

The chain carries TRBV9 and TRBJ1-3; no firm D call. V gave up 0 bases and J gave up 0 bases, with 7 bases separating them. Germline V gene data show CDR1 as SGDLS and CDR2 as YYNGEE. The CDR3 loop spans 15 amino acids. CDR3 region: CASSVAPNSGNTIYF. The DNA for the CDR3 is TGTGCCAGCAGCGTAGCGCCTAACTCTGGAAACACCATATATTTT.

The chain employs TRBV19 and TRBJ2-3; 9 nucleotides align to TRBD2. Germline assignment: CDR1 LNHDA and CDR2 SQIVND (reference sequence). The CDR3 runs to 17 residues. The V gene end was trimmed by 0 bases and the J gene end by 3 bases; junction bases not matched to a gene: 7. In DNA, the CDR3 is TGTGCCAGTAGTATAGACAAGCGGCTAGCGGGGACAGATACGCAGTATTTT. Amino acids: CASSIDKRLAGTDTQYF.

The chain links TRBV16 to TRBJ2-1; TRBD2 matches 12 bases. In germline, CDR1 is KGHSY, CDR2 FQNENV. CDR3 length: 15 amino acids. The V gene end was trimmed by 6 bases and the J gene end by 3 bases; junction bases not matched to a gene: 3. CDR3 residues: CASRPTSGGYNEQFF. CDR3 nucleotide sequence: TGTGCCAGCAGACCGACTAGCGGGGGCTACAATGAGCAGTTCTTC.

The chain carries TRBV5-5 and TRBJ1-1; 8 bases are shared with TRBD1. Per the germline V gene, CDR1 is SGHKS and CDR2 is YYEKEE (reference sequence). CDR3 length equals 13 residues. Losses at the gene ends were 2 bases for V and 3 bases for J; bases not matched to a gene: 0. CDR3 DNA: TGTGCCAGCAGCTTACAGGGGGACACTGAAGCTTTCTTT. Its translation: CASSLQGDTEAFF.

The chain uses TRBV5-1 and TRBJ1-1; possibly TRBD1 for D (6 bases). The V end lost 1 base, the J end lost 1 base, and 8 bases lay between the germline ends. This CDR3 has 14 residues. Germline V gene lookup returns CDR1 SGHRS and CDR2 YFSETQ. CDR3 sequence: CASSLTGRNTEAFF. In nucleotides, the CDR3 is TGCGCCAGCAGCTTGACAGGGCGGAACACTGAAGCTTTCTTT.

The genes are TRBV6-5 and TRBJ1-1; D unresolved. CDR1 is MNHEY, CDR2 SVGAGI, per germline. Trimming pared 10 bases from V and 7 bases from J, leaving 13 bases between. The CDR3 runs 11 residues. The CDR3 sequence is CATGRASEAFF. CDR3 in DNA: TGTGCCACCGGCCGTGCCAGTGAAGCTTTCTTT.

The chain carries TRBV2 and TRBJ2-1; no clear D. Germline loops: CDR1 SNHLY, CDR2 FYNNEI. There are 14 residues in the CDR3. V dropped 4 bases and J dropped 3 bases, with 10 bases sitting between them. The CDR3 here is CASSGLADYNEQFF. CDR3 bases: TGTGCCAGCAGTGGTTTGGCCGACTACAATGAGCAGTTCTTC.

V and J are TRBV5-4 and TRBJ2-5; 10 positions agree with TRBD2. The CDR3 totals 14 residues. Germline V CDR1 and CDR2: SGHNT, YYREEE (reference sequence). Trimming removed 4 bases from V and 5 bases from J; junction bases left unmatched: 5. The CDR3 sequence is CASSDSAGGETQYF. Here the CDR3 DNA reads TGTGCCAGCAGCGACTCAGCGGGGGGGGAGACCCAGTACTTC.

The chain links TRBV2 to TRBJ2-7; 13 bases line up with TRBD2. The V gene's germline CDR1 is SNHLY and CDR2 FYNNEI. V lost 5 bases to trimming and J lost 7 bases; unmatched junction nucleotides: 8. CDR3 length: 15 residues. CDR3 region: CASSTTSGRPQEQYF. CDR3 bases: TGTGCCAGCAGTACGACTAGCGGGAGGCCGCAAGAGCAGTACTTC. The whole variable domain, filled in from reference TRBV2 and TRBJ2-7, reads EPEVTQTPSHQVTQMGQEVILRCVPISNHLYFYWYRQILGQKVEFLVSFYNNEISEKSEIFDDQFSVERPDGSNFTLKIRSTKLEDSAMYFCASSTTSGRPQEQYFGPGTRLTVT.

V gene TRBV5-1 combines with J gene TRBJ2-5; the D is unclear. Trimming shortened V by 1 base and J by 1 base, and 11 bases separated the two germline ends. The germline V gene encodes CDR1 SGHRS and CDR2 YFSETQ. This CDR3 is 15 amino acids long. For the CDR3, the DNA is TGCGCCAGCAGCTTGACGGGTACGTCCCAAGAGACCCAGTACTTC. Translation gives CASSLTGTSQETQYF.

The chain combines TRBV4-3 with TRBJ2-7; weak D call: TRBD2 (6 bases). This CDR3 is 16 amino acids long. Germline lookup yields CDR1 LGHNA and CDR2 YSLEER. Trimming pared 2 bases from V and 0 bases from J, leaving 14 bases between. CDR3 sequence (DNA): TGCGCCAGCAGCCAACAAAGCGGGTCGGACTCCTACGAGCAGTACTTC. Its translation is CASSQQSGSDSYEQYF.

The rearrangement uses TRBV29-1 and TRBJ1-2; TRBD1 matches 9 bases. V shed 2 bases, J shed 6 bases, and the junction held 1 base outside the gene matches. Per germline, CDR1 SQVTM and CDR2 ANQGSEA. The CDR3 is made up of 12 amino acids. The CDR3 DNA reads TGCAGCGTTGAACGGGACAGGGATGGCTACACCTTC. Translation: CSVERDRDGYTF.

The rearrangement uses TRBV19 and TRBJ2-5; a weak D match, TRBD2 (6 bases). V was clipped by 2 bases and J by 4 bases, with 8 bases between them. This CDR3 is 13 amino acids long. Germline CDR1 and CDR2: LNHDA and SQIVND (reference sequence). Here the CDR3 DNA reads TGTGCCAGTAGTATACGGGGGTTAGAGACCCAGTACTTC. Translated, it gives CASSIRGLETQYF.

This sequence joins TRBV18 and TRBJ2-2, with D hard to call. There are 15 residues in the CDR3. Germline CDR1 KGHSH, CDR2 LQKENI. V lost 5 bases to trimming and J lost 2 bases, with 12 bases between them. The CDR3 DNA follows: TGTGCCAGCTCAGGCAACAGAGACAACACCGGGGAGCTGTTTTTT. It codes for CASSGNRDNTGELFF.

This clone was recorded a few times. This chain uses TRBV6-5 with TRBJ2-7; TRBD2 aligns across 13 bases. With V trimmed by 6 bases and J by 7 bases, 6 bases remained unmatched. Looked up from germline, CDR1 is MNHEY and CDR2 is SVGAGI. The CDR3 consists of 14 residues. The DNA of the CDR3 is TGTGCCAGCAGACTAGCGGGGGGGCTGGGAGAGCAGTACTTC. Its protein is CASRLAGGLGEQYF.

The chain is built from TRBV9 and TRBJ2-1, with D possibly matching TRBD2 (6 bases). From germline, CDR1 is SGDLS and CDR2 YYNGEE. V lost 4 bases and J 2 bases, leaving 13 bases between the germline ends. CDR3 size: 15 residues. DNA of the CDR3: TGTGCCAGCAGCCCACGGCGCGGGACCTACAATGAGCAGTTCTTC. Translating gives CASSPRRGTYNEQFF.

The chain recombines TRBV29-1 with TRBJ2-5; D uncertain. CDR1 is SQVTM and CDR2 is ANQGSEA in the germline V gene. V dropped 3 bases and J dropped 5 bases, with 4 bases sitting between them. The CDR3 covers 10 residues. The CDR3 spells CSVEVETQYF. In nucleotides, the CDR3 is TGCAGCGTTGAGGTGGAGACCCAGTACTTC. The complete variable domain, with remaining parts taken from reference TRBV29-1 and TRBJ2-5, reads SAVISQKPSRDICQRGTSLTIQCQVDSQVTMMFWYRQQPGQSLTLIATANQGSEATYESGFVIDKFPISRPNLTFSTLTVSNMSPEDSSIYLCSVEVETQYFGPGTRLLVL.

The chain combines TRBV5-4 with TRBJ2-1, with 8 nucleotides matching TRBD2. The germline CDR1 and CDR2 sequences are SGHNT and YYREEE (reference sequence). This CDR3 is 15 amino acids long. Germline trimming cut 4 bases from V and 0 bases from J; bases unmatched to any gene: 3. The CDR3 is CASSATSGSYNEQFF. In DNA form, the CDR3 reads TGTGCCAGCAGCGCAACTAGCGGCTCCTACAATGAGCAGTTCTTC.

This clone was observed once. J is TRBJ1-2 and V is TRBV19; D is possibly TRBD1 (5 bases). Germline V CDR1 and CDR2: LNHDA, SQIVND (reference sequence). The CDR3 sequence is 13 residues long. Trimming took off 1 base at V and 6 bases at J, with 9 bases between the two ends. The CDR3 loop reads CASSIGGQNGYTF. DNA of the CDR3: TGTGCCAGTAGTATAGGAGGACAAAATGGCTACACCTTC.

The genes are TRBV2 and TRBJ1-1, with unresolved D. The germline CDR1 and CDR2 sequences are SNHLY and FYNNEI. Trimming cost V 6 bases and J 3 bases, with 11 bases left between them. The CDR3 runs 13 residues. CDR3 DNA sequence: TGTGCCAGCAGAGATGACGGTTACACTGAAGCTTTCTTT. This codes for CASRDDGYTEAFF.

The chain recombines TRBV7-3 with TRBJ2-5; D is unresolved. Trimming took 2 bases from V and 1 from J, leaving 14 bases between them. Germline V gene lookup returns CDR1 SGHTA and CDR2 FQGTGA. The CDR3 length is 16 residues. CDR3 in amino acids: CASSLGQMTSQETQYF. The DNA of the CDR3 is TGTGCCAGCAGCTTAGGTCAGATGACCAGCCAAGAGACCCAGTACTTC.

CDR3 sequence reads: CASSIIPTGQNIQYF. CDR3 DNA: TGTGCCAGTAGTATAATCCCCACGGGCCAAAACATTCAGTACTTC. This chain connects TRBV19 to TRBJ2-4; D is ambiguous. The germline CDR1 and CDR2 sequences are LNHDA and SQIVND (reference sequence). V was shortened by 2 bases and J by 5 bases, with 13 bases between the two germline ends. The CDR3 runs to 15 residues. The complete variable domain, with remaining parts taken from reference TRBV19 and TRBJ2-4, reads DGGITQSPKYLFRKEGQNVTLSCEQNLNHDAMYWYRQDPGQGLRLIYYSQIVNDFQKGDIAEGYSVSREKKESFPLTVTSAQKNPTAFYLCASSIIPTGQNIQYFGAGTRLSVL.

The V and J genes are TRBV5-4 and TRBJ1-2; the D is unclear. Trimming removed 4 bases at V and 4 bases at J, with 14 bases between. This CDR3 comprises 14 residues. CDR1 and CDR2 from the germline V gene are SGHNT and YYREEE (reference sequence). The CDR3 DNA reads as TGTGCCAGCAGCAGGCCGACGGGGTTCTATGGCTACACCTTC. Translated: CASSRPTGFYGYTF.

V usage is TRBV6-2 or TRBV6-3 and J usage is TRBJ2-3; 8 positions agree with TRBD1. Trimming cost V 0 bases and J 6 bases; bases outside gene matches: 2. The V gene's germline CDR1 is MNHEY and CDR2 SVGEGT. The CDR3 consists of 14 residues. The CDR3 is CASSYSTGVDTQYF. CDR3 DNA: TGTGCCAGCAGTTACTCGACAGGGGTGGATACGCAGTATTTT.

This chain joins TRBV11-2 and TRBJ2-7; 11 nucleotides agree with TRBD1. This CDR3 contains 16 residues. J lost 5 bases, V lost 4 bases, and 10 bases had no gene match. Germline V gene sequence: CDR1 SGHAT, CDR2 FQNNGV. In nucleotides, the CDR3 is TGTGCCAGCAGCTCGAGGGGGACAGGGGGTGCCAACGAGCAGTACTTC. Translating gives CASSSRGTGGANEQYF.

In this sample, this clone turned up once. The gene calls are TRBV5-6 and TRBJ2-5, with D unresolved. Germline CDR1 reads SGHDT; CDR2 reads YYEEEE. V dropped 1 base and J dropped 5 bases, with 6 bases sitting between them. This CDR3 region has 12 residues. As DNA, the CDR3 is TGTGCCAGCAGCTTGTTTTCGGAGACCCAGTACTTC. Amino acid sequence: CASSLFSETQYF.

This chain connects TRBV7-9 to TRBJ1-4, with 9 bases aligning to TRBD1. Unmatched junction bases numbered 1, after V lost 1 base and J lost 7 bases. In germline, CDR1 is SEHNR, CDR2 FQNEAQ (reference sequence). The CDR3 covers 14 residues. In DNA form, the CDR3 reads TGTGCCAGCAGCTTAGGGACAGGGGCTGAAAAACTGTTTTTT. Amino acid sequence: CASSLGTGAEKLFF. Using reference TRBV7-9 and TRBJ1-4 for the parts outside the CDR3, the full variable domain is DTGVSQNPRHKITKRGQNVTFRCDPISEHNRLYWYRQTLGQGPEFLTYFQNEAQLEKSRLLSDRFSAERPKGSFSTLEIQRTEQGDSAMYLCASSLGTGAEKLFFGSGTQLSVL.

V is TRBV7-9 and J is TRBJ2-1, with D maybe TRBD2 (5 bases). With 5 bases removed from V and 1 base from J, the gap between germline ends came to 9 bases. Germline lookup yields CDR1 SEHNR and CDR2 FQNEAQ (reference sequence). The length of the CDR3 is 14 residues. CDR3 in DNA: TGTGCCAGCAGCCCGCCGGGGTCCTACAATGAGCAGTTCTTC. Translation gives CASSPPGSYNEQFF. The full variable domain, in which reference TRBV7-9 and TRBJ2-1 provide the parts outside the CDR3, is DTGVSQNPRHKITKRGQNVTFRCDPISEHNRLYWYRQTLGQGPEFLTYFQNEAQLEKSRLLSDRFSAERPKGSFSTLEIQRTEQGDSAMYLCASSPPGSYNEQFFGPGTRLTVL.

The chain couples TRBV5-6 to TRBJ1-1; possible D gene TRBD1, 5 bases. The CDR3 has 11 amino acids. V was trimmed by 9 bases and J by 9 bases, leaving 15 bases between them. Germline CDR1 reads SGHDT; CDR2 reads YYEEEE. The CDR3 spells CATSLGRQAFF. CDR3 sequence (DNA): TGTGCCACTTCGTTGGGGCGGCAAGCTTTCTTT.